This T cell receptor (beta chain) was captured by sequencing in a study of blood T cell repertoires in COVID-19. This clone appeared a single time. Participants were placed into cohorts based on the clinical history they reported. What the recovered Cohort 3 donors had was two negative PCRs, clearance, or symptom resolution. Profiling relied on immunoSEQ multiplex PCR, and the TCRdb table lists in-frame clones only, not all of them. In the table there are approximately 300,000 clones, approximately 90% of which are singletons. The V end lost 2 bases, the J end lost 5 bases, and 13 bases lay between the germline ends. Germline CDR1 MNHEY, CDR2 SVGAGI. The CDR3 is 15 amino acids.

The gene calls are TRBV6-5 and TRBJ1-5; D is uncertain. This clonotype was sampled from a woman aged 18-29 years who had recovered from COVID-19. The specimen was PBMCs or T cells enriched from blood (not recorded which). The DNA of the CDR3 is TGTGCCAGCAGTTACACGGAGGACGGTCATCAGCCCCAGCATTTT. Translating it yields CASSYTEDGHQPQHF.